This entry concerns a single T cell receptor beta chain. This CDR3 has 15 residues. The V and J ends lost 2 bases and 0 bases respectively, with 8 bases between them. Looked up from germline, CDR1 is LGHDT and CDR2 is YNNKEL (reference sequence). The sample belongs to a study of blood T cell repertoires in COVID-19. Study-level information: Acute and convalescent COVID-19 samples came from the United States, Italy and Spain.

Authors' analysis steps: Amplification with reference gene primers provided the estimates of nucleated cell counts. The assay was immunoSEQ multiplex PCR, and TCRdb's table has in-frame clones only and misses some. V and J calls and clone size are given by that table; D and trimming were obtained from the DNA. The table includes a few hundred thousand clones, roughly 87% detected once. This TCR derives from a woman aged 25 to 39 who had recovered from COVID-19. What was sequenced was PBMCs or T cells enriched from blood (not recorded which). The gene calls are TRBV3-1 (or the pseudogene TRBV3-2) and TRBJ1-5, with D uncertain. CDR3 protein: CASSQSSGSNQPQHF. The DNA of the CDR3 is TGTGCCAGCAGCCAAAGTAGCGGTAGCAATCAGCCCCAGCATTTT.